This T cell receptor beta chain was documented in a study of cytomegalovirus exposure and HLA in healthy donors. Whole-study context: The same platform was used for the approximately 120 validation repertoires as for the approximately 670 first-cohort repertoires, as reported in a later analysis.

Sequencing used immunoSEQ multiplex PCR; TCRdb keeps in-frame clones, though not all of them. The sample carries 110,000 or so clones, around 88% recorded once. Study outcomes and limitations: A few chains linked to CMV were shown in vitro to be specific for CMV antigens. The tendency of first-cohort TCR clusters to co-occur in the roughly 120 validation repertoires was identified by a subsequent analysis.

The donors were part of the validation cohort, which consisted of 120 subjects and was separate from the first cohort of 666 subjects. The V and J ends lost 4 bases and 5 bases, in that order; junction bases with no gene match: 7. The CDR3 has 15 amino acids. Germline V CDR1 and CDR2: SEHNR, FQNEAQ (reference sequence). A word on this clone: The antigen is undetermined.

This TCR was recovered from a man younger than 35 in good health and CMV-seronegative. This rearrangement joins TRBV7-9 to TRBJ2-5; 10 bases match TRBD1. Sample: PBMCs. CDR3 amino acids: CASSSGDRGLETQYF. As DNA, the CDR3 is TGTGCCAGCAGCTCTGGGGACAGGGGATTGGAGACCCAGTACTTC.